Listed here are 27 T cell receptor beta chains from one sample, sequenced in a study of early T cells in non-severe SARS-CoV-2 infection (dated by TCRdb to about 2021). Receptors were amplified or captured by 5' RACE. The reads were generated on a NextSeq 500. TCRdb ran its own pipeline on the public reads, namely fastp trimming at Q25 and MiXCR clone calling, and kept in-frame beta chains. Identical CDR3 protein sequences are pooled into one entry, listed with their most common genes and DNA. The sample yields fewer than 35,000 distinct CDR3 sequences; about 5.3% were counted once. Jointly, the top ten make up about 24% of the sample. Specimen: whole blood. The source is an adult who was a healthcare worker with PCR-confirmed SARS-CoV-2 infection or an uninfected control (not recorded which).

This clonotype was seen at least ten times. This chain links TRBV15 with TRBJ2-1; 9 positions match TRBD1. V gave up 7 bases and J gave up 5 bases; unmatched junction bases: 6. The CDR3 runs to 14 residues. Germline V gives CDR1 LNHNV, CDR2 YYDKDF (reference sequence). CDR3 sequence: CATKAGQGHNEQFF. The CDR3 region has the DNA TGTGCCACCAAGGCGGGACAGGGTCACAATGAGCAGTTCTTC.

This clonotype was picked up many times. The chain couples TRBV12-5 to TRBJ2-3; 9 bases line up with TRBD1. Per the germline V gene, CDR1 is LGHNT and CDR2 is FRNRAP. This CDR3 contains 17 residues. The trim removed 3 bases at V and 2 bases at J, leaving 9 bases unmatched. The CDR3 bases are TGTGCTAGTGGTTTCTCCGGGACAGGGTCTACCACAGATACGCAGTATTTT. It yields the protein CASGFSGTGSTTDTQYF. Drawing the rest from reference TRBV12-5 and TRBJ2-3, the complete variable domain is DARVTQTPRHKVTEMGQEVTMRCQPILGHNTVFWYRQTMMQGLELLAYFRNRAPLDDSGMPKDRFSAEMPDATLATLKIQPSEPRDSAVYFCASGFSGTGSTTDTQYFGPGTRLTVL.

This clonotype was seen many times. The chain combines TRBV20-1 with TRBJ2-3; D is possibly TRBD2 (7 bases). The germline CDR1 and CDR2 sequences are DFQATT and SNEGSKA (reference sequence). V was trimmed by 3 bases and J by 5 bases, leaving 15 bases between them. CDR3 size: 14 residues. CDR3 amino acids: CSARLGGPGDTQYF. CDR3 nucleotides: TGCAGTGCTAGGCTGGGGGGGCCCGGAGATACGCAGTATTTT.

The V call is TRBV14, the J call TRBJ2-6, with D possibly called TRBD1 or TRBD2 (5 bases each). V lost 4 bases to trimming and J lost 0 bases, with 13 bases between them. The CDR3 runs to 17 residues. The germline V gene encodes CDR1 SGHDN and CDR2 FVKESK. The CDR3 DNA reads TGTGCCAGCAGCCCATGGGGGATTGGCTCTGGGGCCAACGTCCTGACTTTC. Protein product: CASSPWGIGSGANVLTF.

This clonotype appeared many times. The rearrangement joins TRBV12-3 or TRBV12-4 to TRBJ2-7; D ambiguous. The length of the CDR3 is 12 residues. V lost 8 bases, J lost 6 bases, and 14 bases lay in between. The CDR3 nucleotides read TGTGCCAGCGGCCCCGTAGCAGTCGAGCAGTACTTC. Translating it yields CASGPVAVEQYF.

This clonotype has just a few counts. The chain employs TRBV7-2 and TRBJ2-1; D perhaps matches TRBD2 (6 bases). Per germline, CDR1 SGHTA and CDR2 FQGNSA. The CDR3 totals 15 residues. V was cut by 2 bases and J by 0 bases, with 8 bases left in between. CDR3 in amino acids: CASSLLAASYNEQFF. CDR3 nucleotides: TGTGCCAGCAGCTTATTAGCGGCCTCCTACAATGAGCAGTTCTTC.

This clonotype was found many times. The gene calls are TRBV6-6 and TRBJ1-2; possibly TRBD1 for D (6 bases). Germline CDR1 MNHNY, CDR2 SVGAGI (reference sequence). V lost 6 bases, J lost 4 bases, and 15 bases lay in between. The CDR3 is made up of 14 amino acids. CDR3 bases: TGTGCCAGCAGCTCCCCCACAGGGATCTATGGCTACACCTTC. Amino acid sequence: CASSSPTGIYGYTF.

This clonotype came up many times. The gene calls are TRBV7-9 and TRBJ1-5; no firm D call. The germline V gene has CDR1 SEHNR and CDR2 FQNEAQ (reference sequence). V lost 4 bases to trimming and J lost 10 bases, with 14 bases between them. There are 13 residues in the CDR3. The CDR3 nucleotides read TGTGCCAGCAGCTCGGACTCATTTGGACCCCAGCATTTT. Its translation is CASSSDSFGPQHF.

This clonotype was counted many times. V and J are TRBV30 and TRBJ1-1; D is unresolved. The germline V gene encodes CDR1 GTSNPN and CDR2 SVGIG (reference sequence). This CDR3 has 12 residues. V lost 4 bases and J 8 bases, leaving 14 bases between the germline ends. The CDR3 here is CAWKPESTEAFF. The CDR3 DNA reads TGTGCCTGGAAGCCCGAATCGACCGAAGCTTTCTTT. The whole variable domain, filled in from reference TRBV30 and TRBJ1-1, reads SQTIHQWPATLVQPVGSPLSLECTVEGTSNPNLYWYRQAAGRGLQLLFYSVGIGQISSEVPQNLSASRPQDRQFILSSKKLLLSDSGFYLCAWKPESTEAFFGQGTRLTVV.

This clonotype was seen many times. The chain links TRBV6-1 to TRBJ1-5, with D maybe TRBD1 (6 bases). This CDR3 spans 13 amino acids. V shed 6 bases and J shed 3 bases, with 9 bases lying between them. Germline V gene sequence: CDR1 MNHNS, CDR2 SASEGT. The DNA of the CDR3 is TGTGCCAGCAGCACAGGGAACAATCAGCCCCAGCATTTT. This translates into CASSTGNNQPQHF.

This clonotype was picked up many times. The gene calls are TRBV10-3 and TRBJ2-3; 9 nucleotides align to TRBD1. J was trimmed by 4 bases and V by 2 bases; bases with no gene match: 13. Looked up from germline, CDR1 is ENHRY and CDR2 is SYGVKD. The CDR3 length is 18 residues. This CDR3 is CAISEGQGRQQASDTQYF. The CDR3 DNA is TGTGCCATCAGTGAGGGACAGGGGCGACAGCAGGCGTCAGATACGCAGTATTTT.

The chain uses TRBV20-1 and TRBJ2-4, with 9 bases lining up with TRBD2. The CDR3 totals 15 residues. V shed 3 bases and J 9 bases; nucleotides not matched to a gene: 12. CDR1 and CDR2 from the germline V gene are DFQATT and SNEGSKA (reference sequence). CDR3 sequence: CSASPPNSGGSIQYF. CDR3 DNA: TGCAGTGCTAGTCCCCCCAACAGCGGGGGGTCCATTCAGTACTTC.

There are many counts of this clonotype. The chain combines TRBV5-4 with TRBJ2-1, with 10 bases identical to TRBD2. Germline-derived CDR1 and CDR2 are SGHNT and YYREEE (reference sequence). V lost 0 bases to trimming and J lost 7 bases; unmatched junction nucleotides: 4. The length of the CDR3 is 15 residues. CDR3 region: CASSLEVAGGNEQFF. The CDR3 DNA is TGTGCCAGCAGCTTGGAGGTAGCGGGAGGTAATGAGCAGTTCTTC.

This clonotype was seen ten or more times. The chain employs TRBV27 and TRBJ2-7; tentatively, D is TRBD1 (6 bases). Per the germline V gene, CDR1 is MNHEY and CDR2 is SMNVEV (reference sequence). V gave up 4 bases and J gave up 1 base, with 14 bases separating them. The CDR3 is 15 residues long. As DNA, the CDR3 is TGTGCCAGCAGTTCAATCCTAGGACAGTCCTACGAGCAGTACTTC. Translated: CASSSILGQSYEQYF.

This clonotype was seen ten or more times. The chain uses TRBV6-6 and TRBJ2-2; 11 bases are shared with TRBD2. J was trimmed by 7 bases and V by 4 bases; bases with no gene match: 8. The CDR3 runs 16 residues. Looked up from germline, CDR1 is MNHNY and CDR2 is SVGAGI (reference sequence). The CDR3 sequence is CASSFLAGGGFGELFF. CDR3 nucleotides: TGTGCCAGCAGTTTCCTAGCGGGAGGCGGTTTCGGGGAGCTGTTTTTT.

This clonotype was seen at least ten times. This chain links TRBV10-3 with TRBJ2-4; D is perhaps TRBD2 (6 bases). V dropped 4 bases and J dropped 8 bases, with 15 bases sitting between them. Germline loops: CDR1 ENHRY, CDR2 SYGVKD. The CDR3 has 14 residues. This CDR3 is CAISGGVFADIQYF. The CDR3 bases are TGTGCCATCAGTGGCGGGGTATTCGCGGACATTCAGTACTTC.

This clonotype has just a few counts. The chain joins TRBV7-2 to TRBJ2-7; 12 bases are shared with TRBD2. V lost 4 bases, J lost 4 bases, and 11 bases stayed unmatched. This CDR3 region has 17 residues. Looked up from germline, CDR1 is SGHTA and CDR2 is FQGNSA. The CDR3 loop is CASSSPTSGSLRYEQYF. CDR3 coding DNA: TGTGCCAGCAGCTCACCGACTAGCGGGAGCTTGCGTTACGAGCAGTACTTC. Variable domain in full (rest from reference TRBV7-2 and TRBJ2-7): GAGVSQSPSNKVTEKGKDVELRCDPISGHTALYWYRQSLGQGLEFLIYFQGNSAPDKSGLPSDRFSAERTGGSVSTLTIQRTQQEDSAVYLCASSSPTSGSLRYEQYFGPGTRLTVT.

This clonotype occurred many times. The chain couples TRBV5-5 to TRBJ2-7; weak D call: TRBD2 (6 bases). V shed 0 bases and J shed 6 bases, with 16 bases lying between them. CDR3 length: 15 amino acids. Germline loops: CDR1 SGHKS, CDR2 YYEKEE (reference sequence). The CDR3 region is CASSLVWRESGEQYF. CDR3 nucleotide sequence: TGTGCCAGCAGCTTGGTATGGAGGGAGTCGGGCGAGCAGTACTTC.

This clonotype occurred many times. V gene TRBV11-1 combines with J gene TRBJ1-2; no clear D. The germline V and J ends were trimmed by 5 bases and 5 bases, with 18 bases remaining between them. Germline loops: CDR1 SGHAT, CDR2 FQDESV (reference sequence). This CDR3 is built from 15 residues. For the CDR3, the DNA is TGTGCCAGCAGCCCAGTCGGCGGGGTAGATTATGGCTACACCTTC. This encodes CASSPVGGVDYGYTF.

This clonotype was counted many times. V usage is TRBV9 and J usage is TRBJ2-1; 12 bases match TRBD2. Germline loops: CDR1 SGDLS, CDR2 YYNGEE. V lost 0 bases, J lost 10 bases, and 5 bases stayed unmatched. The CDR3 is made up of 15 amino acids. CDR3 DNA sequence: TGTGCCAGCAGCGTAGCTAGCGGGAGGGCCGAGGAGCAGTTCTTC. Protein product: CASSVASGRAEEQFF.

This clonotype was picked up many times. The chain combines TRBV5-1 with TRBJ1-1; D unclear. Germline assignment: CDR1 SGHRS and CDR2 YFSETQ. This CDR3 spans 15 amino acids. V was pared by 0 bases and J by 1 base, with 10 bases between. The CDR3: CASSLALAGNTEAFF. The CDR3 bases are TGCGCCAGCAGCTTGGCATTGGCGGGGAACACTGAAGCTTTCTTT.

For this clonotype: A much larger clone differs by one base, so this may be a read error. The rearrangement joins TRBV20-1 to TRBJ2-3, with D tentatively TRBD1 (6 bases). Germline V CDR1 and CDR2: DFQATT, SNEGSKA (reference sequence). V lost 5 bases and J lost 1, with 16 bases in between. This CDR3 region has 15 residues. This CDR3 is CSAPPGQFCTDTQYF. The CDR3 bases are TGCAGTGCTCCCCCCGGACAGTTTTGCACAGATACGCAGTATTTT.

The CDR3 protein is CASSEASLTRETQYF. The CDR3 coding sequence is TGTGCCAGCAGTGAAGCGAGTCTAACGAGGGAGACCCAGTACTTC. The chain has TRBV6-1 and TRBJ2-5, with D unclear. The CDR3 runs to 15 residues. Trimming pared 0 bases from V and 5 bases from J, leaving 13 bases between. Germline V gene sequence: CDR1 MNHNS, CDR2 SASEGT.

This clonotype was recorded at least ten times. This chain uses TRBV10-3 with TRBJ1-6; 7 bases agree with TRBD1. The CDR3 runs 12 residues. The germline V gene encodes CDR1 ENHRY and CDR2 SYGVKD. V dropped 11 bases and J dropped 9; count of bases not matched to a gene: 7. CDR3 residues: CAVSSGGSPLHF. The CDR3, as DNA: TGTGCCGTTTCTTCAGGGGGTTCACCCCTCCACTTT.

Points on this clonotype: Being one base from a much bigger clone, this may be a read error. Here the CDR3 reads CVSSTLGYEQYF. The CDR3 DNA reads as TGTGTCAGCAGCACCCTGGGGTACGAGCAGTACTTC. The genes are TRBV7-9 and TRBJ2-7; D is ambiguous. Germline values: CDR1 SEHNR, CDR2 FQNEAQ (reference sequence). CDR3 length equals 12 residues. Full variable domain (rest looked up from reference TRBV7-9 and TRBJ2-7): DTGVSQNPRHKITKRGQNVTFRCDPISEHNRLYWYRQTLGQGPEFLTYFQNEAQLEKSRLLSDRFSAERPKGSFSTLEIQRTEQGDSAMYLCVSSTLGYEQYFGPGTRLTVT.

A word on this clonotype: This clone may be a read error of a much larger clone one base away. V and J are TRBV12-3 or TRBV12-4 and TRBJ2-3; 7 nucleotides align to TRBD1. The CDR3 has 16 residues. CDR3 in amino acids: CTSTLGGRGVPDTQYF. The CDR3, as DNA: TGTACCAGCACCTTAGGGGGCAGGGGTGTGCCAGATACGCAGTATTTT.

Only a few counts were recorded for this clonotype. One end of the junction fails to match germline, which may point to a read error. This sequence joins TRBV20-1 and TRBJ1-2; D gene uncertain. This CDR3 region has 12 residues. CDR1 is DFQATT, CDR2 SNEGSKA, per germline (reference sequence). DNA for the CDR3: TGCAGAGCTAGACACAGTAACTATGGCTACACCTTC. This sequence encodes CRARHSNYGYTF.